This T cell receptor (beta chain) was profiled in a study of blood T cell repertoires in COVID-19. Study details: The United States, Italy and Spain provided the acute and convalescent COVID-19 samples. The cDNA or gDNA used as material had been derived from T cells, B-cell-depleted T cells, or PBMCs.

The V end lost 5 bases, the J end lost 2 bases, and 15 bases lay between the germline ends. Germline CDR1 and CDR2: PRHDT and FYEKMQ (reference sequence). The length of the CDR3 is 15 residues. Original data processing: From reference gene primer amplification, estimates of nucleated cell counts were derived. This table comes from immunoSEQ multiplex PCR, and its TCRdb copy is limited to in-frame clones, with some not included. The DNA was the basis for D and trimming; V, J and clone size are from that table. Of around 92,000 clones in the sample, approximately 85% were seen once. The chain joins TRBV13 to TRBJ2-5, with D maybe TRBD2 (5 bases). This sequence originates from a human donor in a cohort sampled during active COVID-19. Specimen: peripheral blood. This CDR3 is CASSPRGGYQETQYF. Here the CDR3 DNA reads TGTGCCAGCAGCCCCCGGGGTGGTTATCAAGAGACCCAGTACTTC.